This T cell receptor (beta chain) was recovered during a study of CD8 T cells in Susac syndrome. Study-level findings and limits: As acknowledged by the study, its TCR sequencing and HLA analysis included a relatively small number of individuals.

For this clonotype: No antigen is known for it.

Germline V CDR1 and CDR2: KGHDR, SFDVKD. The CDR3 covers 13 residues. The V and J ends lost 1 base and 8 bases respectively, with 10 bases between them. TCR beta sequencing covered blood CD8+ and CD4+ T cells. CD8+ and CD4+ T cells were negatively isolated; TEMRA cells were FACS-enriched. Random hexamers were used to reverse transcribe about 0.45 to 1 ug of RNA. Using its own MiXCR run on the immunoSEQ multiplex PCR reads, TCRdb lists one record per CDR3 protein. The table includes around 150,000 distinct CDR3 sequences, around 95% detected once. This receptor was obtained from a human donor with multiple sclerosis. Material for sequencing was CD4+ T cells from PBMCs. The chain links TRBV24-1 to TRBJ1-2; D gene unclear. The DNA of the CDR3 is TGTGCCACCAGTGATTTATGGGGAGGCGGCTACACCTTC. Amino acid sequence: CATSDLWGGGYTF.